Each of the 32 T cell receptor beta chains below was sequenced from the same sample in a study of a mutant IDH1 vaccine in newly diagnosed glioma. Time point: week 35, safety follow-up. It was 300 ug of mutant IDH1 20-mer peptide that made up each vaccine dose, given with topical imiquimod. TCRdb's copy holds only in-frame clones and misses some; the assay was immunoSEQ multiplex PCR. The table records about 48,000 clones, approximately 79% of them present only once. Their specific antigens are unknown. The input for sequencing was PBMCs, taken from a glioma patient whose treatment included an IDH1 peptide vaccine. Source of these receptors: a man aged 35 to 55 with glioma.

This rearrangement joins TRBV2 to TRBJ2-1, with TRBD2 matching over 7 bases. Germline V CDR1 and CDR2: SNHLY, FYNNEI. This CDR3 has 12 amino acids. The V and J ends lost 4 bases and 9 bases, in that order; junction bases with no gene match: 3. The CDR3 region has the DNA TGTGCCAGCAGTGCATGGGAGGGTGAGCAGTTCTTC. This encodes CASSAWEGEQFF.

The rearrangement links TRBV2 to TRBJ2-5; tentative D call: TRBD2 (6 bases). The CDR3 is made up of 13 amino acids. The V gene's germline CDR1 is SNHLY and CDR2 FYNNEI. V gave up 8 bases and J gave up 10 bases, with 20 bases separating them. The CDR3 protein is CASRTGTRSGQYF. In DNA, the CDR3 is TGTGCCAGCCGCACCGGGACTCGGAGCGGCCAGTACTTC.

The chain is built from TRBV5-4 and TRBJ1-6; tentatively, D is TRBD1 (5 bases). Per germline, CDR1 SGHNT and CDR2 YYREEE (reference sequence). The CDR3 length is 17 residues. Trimming took off 2 bases at V and 9 bases at J, with 21 bases between the two ends. The CDR3 DNA reads as TGTGCCAGCAGCTTCAGGCAGGGATTGTCCCGGGGTTCACCCCTCCACTTT. It codes for CASSFRQGLSRGSPLHF.

This chain's CDR3 is CASLDRTEAFF. In nucleotides, the CDR3 is TGTGCCAGCTTAGACCGGACTGAAGCTTTCTTT. The rearrangement uses TRBV2 and TRBJ1-1; D is unclear. Trimming pared 8 bases from V and 5 bases from J, leaving 9 bases between. Germline V gene sequence: CDR1 SNHLY, CDR2 FYNNEI. CDR3 size: 11 residues.

The CDR3 sequence is CAWSVLPQAEKLFF. CDR3 bases: TGTGCCTGGAGTGTACTTCCCCAGGCTGAAAAACTGTTTTTT. The V gene is TRBV30, the J gene TRBJ1-4; D remains unclear. Germline lookup yields CDR1 GTSNPN and CDR2 SVGIG (reference sequence). The CDR3 has 14 amino acids. Trimming left V 0 bases short and J 7 bases short, with 12 bases between.

The chain is built from TRBV10-3 and TRBJ2-7; a possible D gene is TRBD1 (5 bases). CDR1 ENHRY and CDR2 SYGVKD come from the germline V gene. CDR3 length: 16 amino acids. Trimming pared 6 bases from V and 1 base from J, leaving 19 bases between. Here the CDR3 DNA reads TGTGCCATCAGCTCTCAGCACACACAGGCATCCTACGAGCAGTACTTC. Protein sequence: CAISSQHTQASYEQYF.

The genes are TRBV6-6 and TRBJ1-2; D gene uncertain. In germline, CDR1 is MNHNY, CDR2 SVGAGI (reference sequence). The CDR3 is 12 amino acids. Between the trimmed V and J ends, which lost 2 bases and 8 bases, there was a span of 9 bases. The CDR3 nucleotides read TGTGCCAGCAGTTACAGAGAGAACGGCTACACCTTC. Residues: CASSYRENGYTF.

The chain is built from TRBV6-5 and TRBJ1-2; TRBD1 is a possible D gene (5 bases). Per the germline V gene, CDR1 is MNHEY and CDR2 is SVGAGI. Trimming removed 6 bases from V and 6 bases from J, with 11 bases in between. CDR3 size: 12 residues. CDR3: CASSPRGDGYTF. In nucleotides, the CDR3 is TGTGCCAGCAGCCCTCGAGGGGATGGCTACACCTTC.

This chain connects TRBV4-1 to TRBJ2-7, with TRBD2 as a possible D gene (5 bases). V was clipped by 4 bases and J by 6 bases, with 25 bases between them. This CDR3 has 17 residues. CDR1 and CDR2 from the germline V gene are MGHRA and YSYEKL. CDR3 loop: CASSPGRFVRRQPEQYF. CDR3 nucleotide sequence: TGCGCCAGCAGCCCGGGAAGGTTCGTTCGACGGCAACCCGAGCAGTACTTC.

The rearrangement joins TRBV5-1 to TRBJ2-2; tentatively, D is TRBD2 (6 bases). V lost 0 bases and J lost 5, with 14 bases in between. This CDR3 contains 16 residues. Germline CDR1 SGHRS, CDR2 YFSETQ. CDR3 protein: CASSLVTGAGTGELFF. CDR3 bases: TGCGCCAGCAGCTTGGTGACCGGGGCGGGAACCGGGGAGCTGTTTTTT. The full variable domain, its missing parts supplied by reference TRBV5-1 and TRBJ2-2, is KAGVTQTPRYLIKTRGQQVTLSCSPISGHRSVSWYQQTPGQGLQFLFEYFSETQRNKGNFPGRFSGRQFSNSRSEMNVSTLELGDSALYLCASSLVTGAGTGELFFGEGSRLTVL.

This chain joins TRBV7-2 and TRBJ1-1, with D possibly matching TRBD1 (6 bases). This CDR3 comprises 14 residues. From germline, CDR1 is SGHTA and CDR2 FQGNSA. V lost 4 bases to trimming and J lost 11 bases, with 20 bases between them. CDR3 loop: CASSSNAGGGPAFF. The CDR3 region has the DNA TGTGCCAGCAGCTCAAACGCCGGGGGGGGCCCGGCTTTCTTT.

The chain couples TRBV6-5 to TRBJ1-1, with D possibly TRBD1 on 6 matching bases. Trimming stripped 4 bases from V and 5 bases from J, with 11 bases between. The CDR3 contains 13 residues. Germline V CDR1 and CDR2: MNHEY, SVGAGI. The DNA for the CDR3 is TGTGCCAGCAGTTCAGGGGTTCGGACTGAAGCTTTCTTT. Translation: CASSSGVRTEAFF.

On this clone: Other DNA sequences within the sample encode an identical CDR3. The genes are TRBV5-1 and TRBJ1-1; D gene uncertain. The V gene's germline CDR1 is SGHRS and CDR2 YFSETQ. The V end was cut by 4 bases, the J end by 1 base, with 2 bases between. The CDR3 sequence is 11 residues long. CDR3 sequence (DNA): TGCGCCAGCAGCGGGAACACTGAAGCTTTCTTT. Protein sequence: CASSGNTEAFF.

This chain links TRBV5-1 with TRBJ1-6; D gene uncertain. The germline V gene has CDR1 SGHRS and CDR2 YFSETQ. Trimming pared 2 bases from V and 5 bases from J, leaving 14 bases between. This CDR3 region has 16 residues. The CDR3 nucleotides read TGCGCCAGCAGCTTATCCGGGCCCGGGAATAATTCACCCCTCCACTTT. It codes for CASSLSGPGNNSPLHF.

The rearrangement uses TRBV18 and TRBJ2-3, with 10 bases fitting TRBD1. The germline V gene has CDR1 KGHSH and CDR2 LQKENI. V lost 1 base and J lost 4; bases outside the gene matches: 8. This CDR3 is 17 amino acids long. CDR3 sequence (DNA): TGTGCCAGCTCACCACAGCAGGGACAGGGGATGCCAGATACGCAGTATTTT. Amino acids: CASSPQQGQGMPDTQYF. The whole variable domain, filled in from reference TRBV18 and TRBJ2-3, reads NAGVMQNPRHLVRRRGQEARLRCSPMKGHSHVYWYRQLPEEGLKFMVYLQKENIIDESGMPKERFSAEFPKEGPSILRIQQVVRGDSAAYFCASSPQQGQGMPDTQYFGPGTRLTVL.

The chain carries TRBV19 and TRBJ1-6; D is ambiguous. Germline V CDR1 and CDR2: LNHDA, SQIVND (reference sequence). CDR3 length equals 16 residues. V was pared by 7 bases and J by 7 bases, with 20 bases between. This CDR3 is CASTNAEARRNSPLHF. The DNA for the CDR3 is TGTGCCAGTACCAACGCGGAGGCCAGGAGAAATTCACCCCTCCACTTT. Using reference TRBV19 and TRBJ1-6 for the parts outside the CDR3, the full variable domain is DGGITQSPKYLFRKEGQNVTLSCEQNLNHDAMYWYRQDPGQGLRLIYYSQIVNDFQKGDIAEGYSVSREKKESFPLTVTSAQKNPTAFYLCASTNAEARRNSPLHFGNGTRLTVT.

The chain has TRBV19 and TRBJ2-2; TRBD1 or TRBD2 may be the D gene (5 bases each). Between the trimmed V and J ends, which lost 10 bases and 3 bases, there was a span of 12 bases. Germline V gene lookup returns CDR1 LNHDA and CDR2 SQIVND (reference sequence). The CDR3 extends over 13 amino acids. CDR3 loop: CATSRGDTGELFF. The CDR3 nucleotides read TGTGCCACCTCGAGGGGTGACACCGGGGAGCTGTTTTTT.

This chain joins TRBV5-4 and TRBJ2-3; D unclear. V lost 0 bases and J lost 6, with 11 bases in between. The CDR3 sequence is 14 residues long. Germline CDR1 SGHNT, CDR2 YYREEE (reference sequence). The CDR3: CASSLGRMGDTQYF. The CDR3 coding sequence is TGTGCCAGCAGCTTGGGCCGAATGGGGGATACGCAGTATTTT.

The chain joins TRBV5-6 to TRBJ1-2, with 7 bases aligning to TRBD1. The length of the CDR3 is 13 residues. CDR1 is SGHDT and CDR2 is YYEEEE in the germline V gene. J was trimmed by 5 bases and V by 3 bases; bases with no gene match: 4. CDR3 DNA sequence: TGTGCCAGCAGCTCGACAGGGAATTATGGCTACACCTTC. This translates into CASSSTGNYGYTF.

This clone was detected a few times. V usage is TRBV2 and J usage is TRBJ1-2; TRBD1 is a possible D gene (6 bases). Germline CDR1 reads SNHLY; CDR2 reads FYNNEI. Trimming removed 4 bases from V and 6 bases from J, with 12 bases in between. The CDR3 sequence is 13 residues long. CDR3 residues: CASSGPGGDGYTF. CDR3 nucleotides: TGTGCCAGCAGTGGGCCCGGGGGCGATGGCTACACCTTC.

A few counts support this clone. The chain is built from TRBV5-6 and TRBJ1-2; no reliable D call. The CDR3 totals 13 residues. Germline loops: CDR1 SGHDT, CDR2 YYEEEE. Trimming took 7 bases from V and 2 from J, leaving 12 bases between them. CDR3: CASRWGENYGYTF. CDR3 sequence (DNA): TGTGCCAGCCGGTGGGGTGAAAACTATGGCTACACCTTC.

This sequence joins TRBV19 and TRBJ1-2; no firm D call. The CDR3 spans 14 residues. CDR1 LNHDA and CDR2 SQIVND come from the germline V gene (reference sequence). V lost 0 bases and J 6 bases, leaving 11 bases between the germline ends. The CDR3 region has the DNA TGTGCCAGTAGTATAGATTTGGAAACGGATGGCTACACCTTC. Amino acid sequence: CASSIDLETDGYTF. The variable domain in full, completed from reference TRBV19 and TRBJ1-2, reads DGGITQSPKYLFRKEGQNVTLSCEQNLNHDAMYWYRQDPGQGLRLIYYSQIVNDFQKGDIAEGYSVSREKKESFPLTVTSAQKNPTAFYLCASSIDLETDGYTFGSGTRLTVV.

The chain is built from TRBV28 and TRBJ1-3; the D is unclear. The length of the CDR3 is 15 residues. The germline V gene has CDR1 MDHEN and CDR2 SYDVKM. The V and J ends lost 1 base and 4 bases respectively, with 11 bases between them. The CDR3 DNA follows: TGTGCCAGCAGTTTATACCAAACGAGGGGAAACACCATATATTTT. It is translated as CASSLYQTRGNTIYF.

V and J are TRBV6-6 and TRBJ1-5; 10 nucleotides agree with TRBD1. V shed 6 bases and J 5 bases; nucleotides not matched to a gene: 7. The CDR3 is 15 residues long. CDR1 and CDR2 from the germline V gene are MNHNY and SVGAGI (reference sequence). CDR3 nucleotides: TGTGCCAGCAGAGACGGGGGACAGGGGTATCAGCCCCAGCATTTT. This sequence encodes CASRDGGQGYQPQHF.

The V call is TRBV4-1, the J call TRBJ2-5, with TRBD2 matching over 7 bases. After removal of 4 bases from V and 3 bases from J, the junction contained 5 bases not matched to a gene. Per the germline V gene, CDR1 is MGHRA and CDR2 is YSYEKL. The CDR3 consists of 14 residues. The CDR3 bases are TGCGCCAGCAGCCGGGGGGGTTTAGAAGAGACCCAGTACTTC. It is translated as CASSRGGLEETQYF.

V is TRBV4-1 and J is TRBJ1-3; 10 nucleotides align to TRBD1. Germline V gene sequence: CDR1 MGHRA, CDR2 YSYEKL. The V segment lost 4 bases and the J segment 4 bases; nucleotides outside the gene matches: 10. The CDR3 consists of 17 residues. The CDR3 DNA sequence: TGCGCCAGCAGCCCAGCCGGGACAGGGGTTGTAGGAAACACCATATATTTT. Translated, it gives CASSPAGTGVVGNTIYF.

This chain links TRBV4-1 with TRBJ1-3; D unclear. Germline V lookup: CDR1 MGHRA, CDR2 YSYEKL. The CDR3 runs to 18 residues. Deletions cut 0 bases from V and 0 bases from J, with 15 bases between. The CDR3, as DNA: TGCGCCAGCAGCCAAGAATTTGGAGGGCTTAGCTCTGGAAACACCATATATTTT. Translation: CASSQEFGGLSSGNTIYF.

The V and J genes are TRBV6-1 and TRBJ1-2; the D is unclear. This CDR3 region has 15 residues. Trimming removed 5 bases at V and 7 bases at J, with 20 bases between. Germline CDR1 MNHNS, CDR2 SASEGT. The CDR3 DNA sequence: TGTGCCAGCAGTCAAGGAGGTCAGGTTACCCTTGGCTACACCTTC. It yields the protein CASSQGGQVTLGYTF.

The rearrangement links TRBV7-9 to TRBJ2-3; D perhaps matches TRBD2 (5 bases). Deletions cut 5 bases from V and 6 bases from J, with 6 bases between. This CDR3 has 11 amino acids. CDR1 and CDR2 (germline): SEHNR, FQNEAQ (reference sequence). CDR3 coding DNA: TGTGCCAGCAGCCGAGGGGATACGCAGTATTTT. Protein sequence: CASSRGDTQYF.

This chain connects TRBV6-5 to TRBJ2-1, with TRBD2 matching 10 bases. The trim removed 2 bases at V and 8 bases at J, leaving 3 bases unmatched. The length of the CDR3 is 14 residues. Germline V gene data show CDR1 as MNHEY and CDR2 as SVGAGI. The CDR3 loop reads CASSYGGTSDEQFF. The CDR3 bases are TGTGCCAGCAGTTACGGGGGGACTAGCGATGAGCAGTTCTTC.

In nucleotides, the CDR3 is TGCGCCAGCAGCTTGACAGCCTACGAGCAGTACTTC. This encodes CASSLTAYEQYF. This chain links TRBV5-1 with TRBJ2-7, with no clear D. Looked up from germline, CDR1 is SGHRS and CDR2 is YFSETQ. The CDR3 spans 12 residues. V was cut by 1 base and J by 2 bases, with 4 bases left in between.

The chain couples TRBV5-6 to TRBJ1-2; no firm D call. The germline V gene encodes CDR1 SGHDT and CDR2 YYEEEE. The CDR3 contains 13 residues. The V end was cut by 0 bases, the J end by 7 bases, with 10 bases between. The CDR3 loop reads CASSLGVLGGYTF. The CDR3 nucleotides read TGTGCCAGCAGCTTGGGGGTTTTAGGTGGCTACACCTTC.